The rows below give T cell receptor beta chains drawn from one sample of a study of T cell responses to AZD1222 COVID-19 vaccine. Some clones are missing from TCRdb's copy, which holds only in-frame ones; the method was immunoSEQ multiplex PCR. The repertoire consists of under 110,000 clones, with approximately 89% occurring once and the leading ten covering about a tenth. The source material was peripheral blood, sampled 28 days after the second AZD1222 dose. Source of these receptors: an adult who received the AZD1222 COVID-19 vaccine. Each CDR3 is given with its conserved first and last residue. A D gene is named only where the DNA matches it firmly. Expanded clones are given a class, and other clones once, few, many or no size at all.

TRBJ2-1	-	-	TRBV5-8	15	TGTGCCAGCAGCTTGAAAGGTCGAAATTACAATGAGCAGTTCTTC	CASSLKGRNYNEQFF
TRBJ1-6	few	TRBD1	TRBV7-2	15	TGTGCCAGCAGGGGTATTACAGGGGTACGTTCACCCCTCCACTTT	CASRGITGVRSPLHF
TRBJ2-1	once	TRBD2	TRBV3-1/TRBV3-2	16	TGTGCCAGCAGCCAAGATTGGGGGGGGGCCTACAATGAGCAGTTCTTC	CASSQDWGGAYNEQFF
TRBJ2-1	-	-	TRBV9	18	TGTGCCAGCAGCGTAGCCTCGCCCGTGCCCCGGATTCCTTATGAGCAGTTCTTC	CASSVASPVPRIPYEQFF
TRBJ1-1	-	-	TRBV18	13	TGTGCCAGCTCTCCACAGGCGAACACTGAAGCTTTCTTT	CASSPQANTEAFF
TRBJ1-2	few	-	TRBV7-9	13	TGTGCCAGCAGCTTAGCGGGAGCAGTTGGCTACACCTTC	CASSLAGAVGYTF
TRBJ2-1	-	-	TRBV7-9	15	TGTGCCAGCACCGCAAGGGGGACTGAGGACAATGAGCAGTTCTTC	CASTARGTEDNEQFF
TRBJ2-3	once	-	TRBV5-1	19	TGCGCCAGCAGCTGGGGGCCGTTCGGGGGTCCAGAGAGTCCAGATACGCAGTATTTT	CASSWGPFGGPESPDTQYF
TRBJ1-6	-	-	TRBV6-5	15	TGTGCCAGCAGTTTCGAAAAGGGGAGAAATTCACCCCTCCACTTT	CASSFEKGRNSPLHF
TRBJ1-2	-	-	TRBV28	12	TGTGCCAGCACAGGCCCTCGGGCTGGCTACACCTTC	CASTGPRAGYTF
TRBJ2-7	-	-	TRBV6-6	12	TGTGTTTCAGGGGTCAGCTCCTACGAGCAGTACTTC	CVSGVSSYEQYF
TRBJ1-1	-	-	TRBV7-9	16	TGTGCCAGCAGCTTACCGGAGGCCCTATCGGGCACTGAAGCTTTCTTT	CASSLPEALSGTEAFF
TRBJ2-5	-	-	TRBV3-1/TRBV3-2	13	TGTGCCAGCAGTTCCCTAGTTCGAGAGACCCAGTACTTC	CASSSLVRETQYF
TRBJ1-5	-	-	TRBV5-1	14	TGCGCCAGCAGCAGGGACACAGGCAATCAGCCCCAGCATTTT	CASSRDTGNQPQHF
TRBJ2-1	once	TRBD2	TRBV2	19	TGTGCCAGCAGCCTTACCCCATTCCTAGCGGGGACCCAATGGGATGAGCAGTTCTTC	CASSLTPFLAGTQWDEQFF
TRBJ1-5	-	TRBD1	TRBV2	16	TGTGCCAGCCTCCTGGACAGGGGGCGCATCAATCAGCCCCAGCATTTT	CASLLDRGRINQPQHF
TRBJ2-2	-	-	TRBV5-1	14	TGCGCCAGCAGCAGGGCCAGAGGACACGGGGAGCTGTTTTTT	CASSRARGHGELFF
TRBJ1-4	-	TRBD1	TRBV6-5	16	TGTGCCAGCAGTTACTCGAAAGCAGGGGGCCATGAAAAACTGTTTTTT	CASSYSKAGGHEKLFF
TRBJ1-1	-	-	TRBV12-3/TRBV12-4	13	TGTGCCAGCACCCTAATGGGGGGTACTGAAGCTTTCTTT	CASTLMGGTEAFF